This entry describes one TCR beta chain. Its antigen is still unknown. CDR3 size: 17 residues. The V and J ends lost 0 bases and 6 bases, in that order; junction bases with no gene match: 11. Germline CDR1 reads SGHRS; CDR2 reads YFSETQ. These data come from a study of post-analysis software for immune sequencing data. Study-level points and caveats: Normalized Chao1 diversity was significantly reduced in patients versus controls. Five or six TRBV segments were significantly more frequent in patients than in controls. TRBV5-6, TRBV5-1 and TRBV20-1 were among these segments.

The TCR beta cDNA libraries contained unique molecular identifiers. TCRdb ran MiXCR on the PCR reads and lists one entry per CDR3 protein. The profile shows under 900,000 distinct CDR3 sequences, roughly 50% of them singletons. The rearrangement links TRBV5-1 to TRBJ2-7, with 11 bases lining up with TRBD1. Source material: blood. The receptor was isolated from a girl aged 5 to 17 with multiple sclerosis. Here the CDR3 DNA reads TGCGCCAGCAGCTTGGCGTTAAAAGGACAGGGGGCAGTCGAGCAGTACTTC. Translating it yields CASSLALKGQGAVEQYF. Full variable domain (remainder filled in from reference TRBV5-1 and TRBJ2-7): KAGVTQTPRYLIKTRGQQVTLSCSPISGHRSVSWYQQTPGQGLQFLFEYFSETQRNKGNFPGRFSGRQFSNSRSEMNVSTLELGDSALYLCASSLALKGQGAVEQYFGPGTRLTVT.